What follows describes a single TCR beta chain. The antigen is not known. Here immunoSEQ multiplex PCR was the method, and the copy in TCRdb shows in-frame clones only, minus some. Of tens of thousands of clones listed, nearly 90% are singletons. The germline V gene encodes CDR1 SGHAT and CDR2 FQNNGV. CDR3 length: 12 amino acids. The V gene lost 0 bases and the J gene lost 6 bases, with 5 bases spanning the gap. This entry belongs to a study of lymphopenia after photon versus proton radiotherapy. General observations from the study: After lymphocyte nadir, photon-treated repertoires showed oligoclonal expansion, especially CD8+ Temra. Photon-treated patients lost naive T cells and TCR diversity; proton-treated stayed stable.

The chain links TRBV11-2 to TRBJ1-2; D is possibly TRBD1 (5 bases). The receptor's source is a woman between 70 and 85 years old with pancreatic cancer. Some clones in this sample may be carry-over from other donors' samples. Sequenced material: peripheral blood, taken from a patient treated with proton-based radiotherapy. CDR3: CASSLDRDGYTF. The DNA for the CDR3 is TGTGCCAGCAGCTTAGACAGGGATGGCTACACCTTC. Variable domain in full (rest from reference TRBV11-2 and TRBJ1-2): EAGVAQSPRYKIIEKRQSVAFWCNPISGHATLYWYQQILGQGPKLLIQFQNNGVVDDSQLPKDRFSAERLKGVDSTLKIQPAKLEDSAVYLCASSLDRDGYTFGSGTRLTVV.